A selection of T cell receptor beta chains follows, all from one sample in a study of regulatory T cells in long-lasting Graves disease. Via MiXCR, TCRdb re-called the multiplex PCR reads, giving one row per CDR3 protein. The repertoire consists of under 300,000 distinct CDR3 sequences, with roughly a fifth occurring once and the leading ten covering 11% to 15%. Sequenced here: peripheral blood mononuclear cells (PBMCs), sampled at new diagnosis, from a patient treated with antithyroid drugs. The receptors shown here come from a female donor with Graves disease. Both conserved end residues are part of each CDR3. Fields, in order: CDR3 protein, CDR3 DNA, clone size, J gene, V gene, CDR3 length, D gene. A D gene is named only where the DNA matches it firmly. Clone size is given for some rows only: seen once, a few or many times, or a class if the clone is expanded.

CASSDLTGTGKLFF TGTGCCAGCAGTGACCTAACAGGGACGGGAAAACTGTTTTTT . TRBJ1-4 TRBV2 14 .
CATARGLDTQYF TGTGCCACCGCGCGGGGCCTAGATACGCAGTATTTT many TRBJ2-3 TRBV7-8 12 .
CASSGGGTSGNNEQFF TGTGCCAGCAGCGGAGGCGGGACTAGCGGGAACAATGAGCAGTTCTTC . TRBJ2-1 TRBV11-2 16 TRBD2
CASSLGGGVYEQYF TGTGCCAGCAGCTTAGGGGGTGGGGTCTACGAGCAGTACTTC . TRBJ2-7 TRBV7-9 14 .
CASSSGGTLSEQYF TGTGCCAGCAGTTCCGGTGGGACTCTCTCCGAGCAGTACTTC many TRBJ2-7 TRBV6-2/TRBV6-3 14 .
CASSADRDSPLHF TGTGCCAGCAGCGCGGACAGGGATTCACCCCTCCACTTT many TRBJ1-6 TRBV9 13 TRBD1
CASSPKDRGGEKLFF TGTGCCAGTAGCCCAAAGGACAGGGGTGGCGAAAAACTGTTTTTT many TRBJ1-4 TRBV19 15 TRBD1
CASSTHRGNTEAFF TGTGCCAGCAGTACCCACAGGGGGAACACTGAAGCTTTCTTT many TRBJ1-1 TRBV6-1 14 TRBD1
CAITPRGRTNTGELFF TGTGCCATCACCCCAAGGGGCAGGACAAACACCGGGGAGCTGTTTTTT many TRBJ2-2 TRBV12-3/TRBV12-4 16 .
CASSRTAGGLTGELFF TGTGCCAGCAGCCGCACCGCAGGGGGCCTGACCGGGGAGCTGTTTTTT few TRBJ2-2 TRBV7-2 16 TRBD1
CASSPQGGAREQYF TGTGCCAGCAGCCCCCAGGGGGGGGCCCGCGAGCAGTACTTC many TRBJ2-7 TRBV13 14 .
CASSGINTEAFF TGTGCCAGCAGCGGAATTAACACTGAAGCTTTCTTT many TRBJ1-1 TRBV5-6 12 .
CSASSQKNTEAFF TGCAGTGCTAGTAGTCAGAAGAACACTGAAGCTTTCTTT many TRBJ1-1 TRBV20-1 13 .
CASSFSVEETQYF TGTGCCAGCAGTTTCTCTGTGGAAGAGACCCAGTACTTC many TRBJ2-5 TRBV12-3/TRBV12-4 13 .
CASIKAGTQETQYF TGTGCCAGCATTAAAGCCGGGACGCAGGAGACCCAGTACTTC . TRBJ2-5 TRBV6-2/TRBV6-3 14 .
CATTNGQNNSPLHF TGTGCCACCACGAATGGACAGAATAATTCACCCCTCCACTTT few TRBJ1-6 TRBV10-3 14 .
CASSLFAGAYEQYF TGTGCCAGCAGTTTATTCGCGGGAGCCTACGAGCAGTACTTC many TRBJ2-7 TRBV27 14 TRBD2
CAGSRRTGAHEQYF TGTGCCGGCAGCCGCCGGACAGGGGCCCACGAGCAGTACTTC many TRBJ2-7 TRBV3-1 14 TRBD1
CATHRDSSYEQYF TGTGCCACGCACCGGGACAGCTCCTACGAGCAGTACTTC many TRBJ2-7 TRBV2 13 TRBD1
CASSVGGGRVGNEQFF TGTGCCAGCAGCGTAGGGGGCGGGAGGGTAGGCAATGAGCAGTTCTTC . TRBJ2-1 TRBV9 16 TRBD2
CASSPPPGQGFQDTQYF TGTGCCAGCAGTCCCCCACCGGGACAGGGGTTCCAAGATACGCAGTATTTT many TRBJ2-3 TRBV28 17 TRBD1
CSARTSGIAYEQYF TGCAGTGCACGGACTAGCGGGATCGCTTACGAGCAGTACTTC many TRBJ2-7 TRBV20-1 14 TRBD2
CASSLVPRGKETDTQYF TGTGCCAGCAGCTTAGTTCCCAGGGGGAAAGAAACAGATACGCAGTATTTT many TRBJ2-3 TRBV7-9 17 TRBD1
CASSDRTSGGAYEQFF TGTGCCAGCAGCGACCGGACTAGCGGGGGGGCATATGAGCAGTTCTTC . TRBJ2-1 TRBV7-2 16 TRBD2
CASSVDGSPSGKLFF TGTGCCAGCAGCGTAGACGGCAGTCCGTCGGGGAAACTGTTTTTT many TRBJ1-4 TRBV9 15 .